What follows are 8 T cell receptor beta chains derived from one specimen sequenced in a study of blood T cell repertoires in COVID-19. Clones were sequenced by immunoSEQ multiplex PCR, and TCRdb holds only the in-frame ones, with some missing. Of about 200,000 clones in the sample, around nine tenths were seen once. Sequences were obtained from peripheral blood. The receptors were sampled from a man aged 35 to 55 with active or convalescent COVID-19.

This clone was recorded once. The rearrangement joins TRBV19 to TRBJ2-5, with D tentatively TRBD1 (5 bases). The CDR3 covers 14 residues. The V end was cut by 3 bases, the J end by 0 bases, with 8 bases between. CDR1 and CDR2 from the germline V gene are LNHDA and SQIVND (reference sequence). The CDR3 region has the DNA TGTGCCAGTAGTATCCAAGGGGACCAAGAGACCCAGTACTTC. It is translated as CASSIQGDQETQYF. Full variable domain (rest looked up from reference TRBV19 and TRBJ2-5): DGGITQSPKYLFRKEGQNVTLSCEQNLNHDAMYWYRQDPGQGLRLIYYSQIVNDFQKGDIAEGYSVSREKKESFPLTVTSAQKNPTAFYLCASSIQGDQETQYFGPGTRLLVL.

This chain connects TRBV5-1 to TRBJ1-2; 9 bases map to TRBD1. Unmatched junction bases numbered 16, after V lost 5 bases and J lost 14 bases. CDR3 size: 14 residues. The germline gives CDR1 SGHRS, CDR2 YFSETQ. CDR3 sequence reads: CASRPTGQGQFLTF. The CDR3 DNA sequence: TGCGCCAGCAGACCTACCGGACAGGGGCAGTTCTTGACCTTC.

In this sample, this clone turned up once. The chain couples TRBV6-5 to TRBJ2-3, with D maybe TRBD2 (7 bases). Per germline, CDR1 MNHEY and CDR2 SVGAGI. The V and J ends lost 8 bases and 2 bases respectively, with 8 bases between them. This CDR3 comprises 12 residues. The CDR3 nucleotides read TGTGCCAGCCGGGGGGCCACAGATACGCAGTATTTT. This codes for CASRGATDTQYF.

This sequence joins TRBV28 and TRBJ2-4, with 7 bases aligning to TRBD1. V shed 7 bases and J 3 bases; nucleotides not matched to a gene: 3. The germline CDR1 and CDR2 sequences are MDHEN and SYDVKM. The CDR3 contains 13 residues. CDR3 in amino acids: CASKGTDKNIQYF. In DNA, the CDR3 is TGTGCCAGCAAGGGGACAGACAAAAACATTCAGTACTTC.

The chain recombines TRBV10-1 with TRBJ2-3; 12 bases line up with TRBD2. The CDR3 has 18 amino acids. Trimming cost V 3 bases and J 3 bases; bases outside gene matches: 10. Germline V lookup: CDR1 WNHNN, CDR2 SYGVQD (reference sequence). Here the CDR3 DNA reads TGCGCCAGCAGTGAAATTCGGGAAGGGACTAGCGGGACAGATACGCAGTATTTT. The encoded protein is CASSEIREGTSGTDTQYF.

This clone was observed once. The chain employs TRBV4-1 and TRBJ1-5; 8 bases line up with TRBD1. Germline V gene sequence: CDR1 MGHRA, CDR2 YSYEKL. The CDR3 contains 14 residues. V lost 1 base, J lost 4 bases, and 0 bases stayed unmatched. CDR3 region: CASSQGTGNQPQHF. The CDR3 coding sequence is TGCGCCAGCAGCCAAGGGACAGGGAATCAGCCCCAGCATTTT.

This chain joins TRBV24-1 and TRBJ1-5; D not resolved. Germline assignment: CDR1 KGHDR and CDR2 SFDVKD. Between the trimmed V and J ends, which lost 0 bases and 9 bases, there was a span of 5 bases. The CDR3 runs to 12 residues. CDR3 in DNA: TGTGCCACCAGTGATTTGTATCGGCCCCAGCATTTT. It translates to CATSDLYRPQHF.

V gene TRBV9 combines with J gene TRBJ1-2; the D gene is possibly TRBD1 (6 bases). Germline CDR1 and CDR2: SGDLS and YYNGEE. CDR3 length equals 18 residues. V lost 4 bases and J 2 bases, leaving 24 bases between the germline ends. The CDR3 is CASSPQGLNSNSNYGYTF. The CDR3 bases are TGTGCCAGCAGCCCTCAGGGGCTCAACAGCAACTCGAACTATGGCTACACCTTC. Full variable domain (rest looked up from reference TRBV9 and TRBJ1-2): DSGVTQTPKHLITATGQRVTLRCSPRSGDLSVYWYQQSLDQGLQFLIQYYNGEERAKGNILERFSAQQFPDLHSELNLSSLELGDSALYFCASSPQGLNSNSNYGYTFGSGTRLTVV.